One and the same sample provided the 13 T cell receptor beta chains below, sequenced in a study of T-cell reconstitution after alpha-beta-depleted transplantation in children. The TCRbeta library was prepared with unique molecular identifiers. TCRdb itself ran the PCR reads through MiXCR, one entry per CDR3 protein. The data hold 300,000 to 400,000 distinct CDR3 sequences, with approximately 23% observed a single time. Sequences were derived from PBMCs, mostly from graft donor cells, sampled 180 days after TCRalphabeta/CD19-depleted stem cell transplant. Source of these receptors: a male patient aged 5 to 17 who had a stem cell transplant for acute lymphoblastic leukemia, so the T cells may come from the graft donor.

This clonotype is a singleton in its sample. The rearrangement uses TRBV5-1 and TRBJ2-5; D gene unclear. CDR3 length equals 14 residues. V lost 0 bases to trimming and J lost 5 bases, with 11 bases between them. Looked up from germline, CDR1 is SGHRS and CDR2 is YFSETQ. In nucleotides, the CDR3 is TGCGCCAGCAGCTTGGTAACTATCGTGGAGACCCAGTACTTC. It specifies CASSLVTIVETQYF.

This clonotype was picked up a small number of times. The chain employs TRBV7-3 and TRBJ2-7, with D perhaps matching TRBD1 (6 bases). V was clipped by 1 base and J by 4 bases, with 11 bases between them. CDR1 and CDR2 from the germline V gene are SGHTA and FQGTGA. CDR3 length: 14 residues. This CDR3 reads CASSLMSGTYEQYF. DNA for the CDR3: TGTGCCAGCAGCTTAATGTCAGGGACATACGAGCAGTACTTC.

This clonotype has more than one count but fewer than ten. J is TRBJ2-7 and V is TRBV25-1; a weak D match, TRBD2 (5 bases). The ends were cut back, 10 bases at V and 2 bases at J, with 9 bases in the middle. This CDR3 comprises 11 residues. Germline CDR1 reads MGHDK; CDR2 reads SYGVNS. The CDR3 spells CATGVTYEQYF. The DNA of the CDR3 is TGTGCCACCGGGGTGACCTACGAGCAGTACTTC.

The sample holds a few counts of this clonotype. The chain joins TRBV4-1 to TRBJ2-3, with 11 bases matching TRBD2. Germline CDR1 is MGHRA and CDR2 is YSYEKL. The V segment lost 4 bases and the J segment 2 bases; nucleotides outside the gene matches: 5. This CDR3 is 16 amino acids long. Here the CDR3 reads CASSLTGLADTDTQYF. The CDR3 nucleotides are TGCGCCAGCAGCCTAACGGGACTAGCGGACACAGATACGCAGTATTTT.

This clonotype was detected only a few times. In DNA form, the CDR3 reads TGCGCCAGCAGCTCCAGGACTAGGGAGGACGAGCAGTACTTC. Translated: CASSSRTREDEQYF. The V gene is TRBV5-1, the J gene TRBJ2-7, with 7 nucleotides matching TRBD2. The CDR3 runs to 14 residues. CDR1 and CDR2 (germline): SGHRS, YFSETQ. V was pared by 3 bases and J by 5 bases, with 8 bases of the junction left unmatched.

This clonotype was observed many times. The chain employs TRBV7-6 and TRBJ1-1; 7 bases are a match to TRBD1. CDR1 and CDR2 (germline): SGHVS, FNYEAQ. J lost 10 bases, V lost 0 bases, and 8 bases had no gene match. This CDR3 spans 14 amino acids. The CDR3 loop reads CASSLAFHRGRAFF. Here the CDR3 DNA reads TGTGCCAGCAGCTTAGCATTCCACAGGGGCCGAGCTTTCTTT.

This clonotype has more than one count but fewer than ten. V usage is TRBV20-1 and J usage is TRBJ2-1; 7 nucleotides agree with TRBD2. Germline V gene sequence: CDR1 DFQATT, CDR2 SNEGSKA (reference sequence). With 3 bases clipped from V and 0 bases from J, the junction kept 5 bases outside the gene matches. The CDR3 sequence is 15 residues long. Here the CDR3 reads CSARIGGSSYNEQFF. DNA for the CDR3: TGCAGTGCTAGGATAGGCGGGAGCTCCTACAATGAGCAGTTCTTC.

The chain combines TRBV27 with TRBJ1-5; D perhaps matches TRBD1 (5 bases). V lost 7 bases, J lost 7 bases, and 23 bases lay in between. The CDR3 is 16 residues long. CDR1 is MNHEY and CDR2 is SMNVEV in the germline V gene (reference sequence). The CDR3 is CASNTTVINFGQPQHF. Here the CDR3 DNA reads TGTGCCAGCAACACGACAGTAATCAATTTCGGGCAGCCCCAGCATTTT.

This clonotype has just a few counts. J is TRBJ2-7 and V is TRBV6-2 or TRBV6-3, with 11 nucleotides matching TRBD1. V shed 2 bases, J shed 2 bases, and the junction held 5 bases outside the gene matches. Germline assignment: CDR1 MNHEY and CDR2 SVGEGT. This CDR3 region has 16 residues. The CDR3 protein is CASSYVGTGGTYEQYF. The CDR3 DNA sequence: TGTGCCAGCAGTTACGTCGGGACAGGGGGGACCTACGAGCAGTACTTC.

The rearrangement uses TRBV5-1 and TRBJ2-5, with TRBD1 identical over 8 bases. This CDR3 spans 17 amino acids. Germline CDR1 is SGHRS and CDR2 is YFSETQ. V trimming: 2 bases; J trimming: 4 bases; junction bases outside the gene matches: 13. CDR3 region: CASSFPHTGGKRETQYF. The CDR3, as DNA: TGCGCCAGCAGCTTCCCCCACACAGGGGGAAAGCGAGAGACCCAGTACTTC.

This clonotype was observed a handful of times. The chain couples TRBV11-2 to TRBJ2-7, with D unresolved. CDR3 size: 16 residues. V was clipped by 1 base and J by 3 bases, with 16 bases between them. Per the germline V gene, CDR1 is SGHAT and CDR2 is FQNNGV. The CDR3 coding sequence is TGTGCCAGCAGCTTAGTGCAGGTGGCCCCCATCTACGAGCAGTACTTC. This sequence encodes CASSLVQVAPIYEQYF.

CDR3 sequence: CSGLAGANYGYTF. CDR3 sequence (DNA): TGCAGCGGCCTCGCGGGGGCGAACTATGGCTACACCTTC. The chain uses TRBV29-1 and TRBJ1-2, with a weak D call TRBD1 (6 bases). Per germline, CDR1 SQVTM and CDR2 ANQGSEA. V lost 7 bases and J 2 bases, leaving 14 bases between the germline ends. The CDR3 runs 13 residues.

CDR3 nucleotides: TGTGCCAGCAAGGGGAAGGGGGCCCCCGGGGAGCTGTTTTTT. Amino acids: CASKGKGAPGELFF. The chain combines TRBV27 with TRBJ2-2; TRBD1 aligns across 7 bases. This CDR3 has 14 residues. CDR1 is MNHEY and CDR2 is SMNVEV in the germline V gene (reference sequence). V dropped 7 bases and J dropped 6; count of bases not matched to a gene: 8.